The 20 T cell receptor beta chains presented below share a single source sample, sequenced in a study of shared clonotypes between healthy human individuals (TCRdb year 2020). The library relied on the immunoSEQ multiplex PCR assay. What TCRdb holds here is the immuneACCESS table cut down to in-frame rearrangements. Part of the clones is not present; checked against another copy, under half of the missing clones reflect an unresolved V gene, and the others are unexplained. Recorded for this sample are 330,000 or so clones; roughly 70% of them occurred a single time. The ten largest clones take up roughly 10% of the sample. The source material was memory CD4+ T cells sorted from blood. The cell subset or site label for this specimen denotes: CD45RA-negative fraction. All receptors come from a young man in good health.

This chain connects TRBV4-3 to TRBJ1-2; weak D call: TRBD1 (6 bases). Trimming stripped 0 bases from V and 8 bases from J, with 13 bases between. The V gene's germline CDR1 is LGHNA and CDR2 YSLEER. The CDR3 covers 14 residues. The chain's CDR3 is CASSQDAGGWGYTF. DNA of the CDR3: TGCGCCAGCAGCCAAGACGCCGGGGGCTGGGGCTACACCTTC.

The rearrangement uses TRBV25-1 and TRBJ2-5; D remains unclear. The germline gives CDR1 MGHDK, CDR2 SYGVNS. V was shortened by 5 bases and J by 1 base, with 8 bases between the two germline ends. CDR3 size: 13 residues. CDR3: CASSKLFQETQYF. The CDR3 DNA sequence: TGTGCCAGCAGTAAGTTATTCCAAGAGACCCAGTACTTC.

This clone has only a few counts. The chain is built from TRBV25-1 and TRBJ1-3; tentatively, D is TRBD1 (5 bases). CDR1 is MGHDK, CDR2 SYGVNS, per germline. This CDR3 is 14 amino acids long. With 7 bases removed from V and 0 bases from J, the gap between germline ends came to 10 bases. DNA of the CDR3: TGTGCCAGCATGGACAATCTCTCTGGAAACACCATATATTTT. Translating gives CASMDNLSGNTIYF.

The count of this clone is one. The V call is TRBV4-1, the J call TRBJ2-3; the D is unclear. The CDR3 loop spans 16 amino acids. Trimming stripped 0 bases from V and 3 bases from J, with 13 bases between. The germline V gene has CDR1 MGHRA and CDR2 YSYEKL. The CDR3 region is CASSQDHPPRTDTQYF. The CDR3 region has the DNA TGCGCCAGCAGCCAAGATCACCCCCCACGAACAGATACGCAGTATTTT.

This clone occurred many times. The chain joins TRBV18 to TRBJ2-3; D is unclear. This CDR3 is built from 14 residues. Germline V gene data show CDR1 as KGHSH and CDR2 as LQKENI. The V end lost 0 bases, the J end lost 4 bases, and 8 bases lay between the germline ends. This CDR3 reads CASSPPTSADTQYF. The CDR3 DNA reads TGTGCCAGCTCACCACCGACGAGCGCAGATACGCAGTATTTT.

This clone was picked up a small number of times. CDR3 region: CASSFSLGAGANVLTF. CDR3 nucleotides: TGTGCCAGCAGCTTCAGTCTCGGTGCAGGGGCCAACGTCCTGACTTTC. The rearrangement joins TRBV11-1 to TRBJ2-6; D not resolved. V shed 3 bases and J shed 4 bases, with 13 bases lying between them. The CDR3 has 16 amino acids. Germline V gene sequence: CDR1 SGHAT, CDR2 FQDESV (reference sequence).

In DNA form, the CDR3 reads TGTGCCAGCAGCGTCCAGGGGTCGGGATATGAGCAGTTCTTC. Amino acid sequence: CASSVQGSGYEQFF. The chain couples TRBV9 to TRBJ2-1, with D possibly being TRBD1 (6 bases). The CDR3 has 14 amino acids. From germline, CDR1 is SGDLS and CDR2 YYNGEE. The V end lost 2 bases, the J end lost 8 bases, and 14 bases lay between the germline ends.

V and J are TRBV5-4 and TRBJ2-1, with TRBD2 as a possible D gene (6 bases). The CDR3 runs to 16 residues. V was cut by 3 bases and J by 0 bases, with 13 bases left in between. Germline loops: CDR1 SGHNT, CDR2 YYREEE (reference sequence). The CDR3 DNA sequence: TGTGCCAGCAGCTCCCCTGTCGGGGGCTCCTACAATGAGCAGTTCTTC. Its protein is CASSSPVGGSYNEQFF.

The sample holds a few counts of this clone. This chain connects TRBV5-1 to TRBJ1-4; 12 bases map to TRBD1. CDR1 is SGHRS, CDR2 YFSETQ, per germline. V shed 1 base and J 2 bases; nucleotides not matched to a gene: 9. The CDR3 consists of 19 residues. The CDR3 reads CASSLTGTGGIGTNEKLFF. The CDR3 DNA follows: TGCGCCAGCAGCTTGACCGGGACAGGGGGCATTGGGACTAATGAAAAACTGTTTTTT.

The chain employs TRBV29-1 and TRBJ1-5, with 7 bases identical to TRBD1. Trimming took 6 bases from V and 5 from J; bases not matched to a gene: 7. The germline V gene has CDR1 SQVTM and CDR2 ANQGSEA. The CDR3 spans 13 residues. This CDR3 reads CSVATGNHQPQHF. CDR3 bases: TGCAGCGTAGCGACAGGGAACCATCAGCCCCAGCATTTT.

The rearrangement joins TRBV6-1 to TRBJ2-5; D is undetermined. The V end was cut by 3 bases, the J end by 5 bases, with 19 bases between. The CDR3 sequence is 16 residues long. The V gene's germline CDR1 is MNHNS and CDR2 SASEGT. This chain's CDR3 is CASSEKDAWFVETQYF. As DNA, the CDR3 is TGTGCCAGCAGTGAGAAGGACGCGTGGTTTGTGGAGACCCAGTACTTC.

This clone was found once. V gene TRBV18 combines with J gene TRBJ2-1; D is possibly TRBD1 (5 bases). CDR3 length equals 15 residues. Looked up from germline, CDR1 is KGHSH and CDR2 is LQKENI. V gave up 6 bases and J gave up 5 bases, with 17 bases separating them. CDR3 region: CASSPSLKGHNEQFF. CDR3 bases: TGTGCCAGCTCTCCGTCTCTCAAGGGGCACAATGAGCAGTTCTTC.

V gene TRBV2 combines with J gene TRBJ1-5, with D unresolved. This CDR3 is 14 amino acids long. Per the germline V gene, CDR1 is SNHLY and CDR2 is FYNNEI. Trimming pared 3 bases from V and 2 bases from J, leaving 8 bases between. The CDR3 is CASSEVWGNQPQHF. CDR3 nucleotide sequence: TGTGCCAGCAGTGAGGTCTGGGGCAATCAGCCCCAGCATTTT. Full variable domain (outside the CDR3, taken from reference TRBV2 and TRBJ1-5): EPEVTQTPSHQVTQMGQEVILRCVPISNHLYFYWYRQILGQKVEFLVSFYNNEISEKSEIFDDQFSVERPDGSNFTLKIRSTKLEDSAMYFCASSEVWGNQPQHFGDGTRLSIL.

V and J are TRBV18 and TRBJ2-5; 9 bases are shared with TRBD1. The CDR3 length is 15 residues. The germline gives CDR1 KGHSH, CDR2 LQKENI. J lost 5 bases, V lost 4 bases, and 8 bases had no gene match. CDR3 region: CASSRTGGARETQYF. For the CDR3, the DNA is TGTGCCAGCTCACGTACAGGGGGCGCGAGGGAGACCCAGTACTTC. The full variable domain, with the rest looked up from reference TRBV18 and TRBJ2-5, is NAGVMQNPRHLVRRRGQEARLRCSPMKGHSHVYWYRQLPEEGLKFMVYLQKENIIDESGMPKERFSAEFPKEGPSILRIQQVVRGDSAAYFCASSRTGGARETQYFGPGTRLLVL.

This chain links TRBV18 with TRBJ1-1; 9 bases agree with TRBD1. The CDR3 covers 16 residues. In germline, CDR1 is KGHSH, CDR2 LQKENI. V trimming: 6 bases; J trimming: 1 base; junction bases outside the gene matches: 9. CDR3 sequence (DNA): TGTGCCAGCTCTCCAAACAGGGGGCGCGGGAACACTGAAGCTTTCTTT. Translation: CASSPNRGRGNTEAFF. The whole variable domain, filled in from reference TRBV18 and TRBJ1-1, reads NAGVMQNPRHLVRRRGQEARLRCSPMKGHSHVYWYRQLPEEGLKFMVYLQKENIIDESGMPKERFSAEFPKEGPSILRIQQVVRGDSAAYFCASSPNRGRGNTEAFFGQGTRLTVV.

The chain carries TRBV15 and TRBJ1-1; maybe TRBD1 (6 bases). This CDR3 is 13 amino acids long. V lost 5 bases, J lost 1 base, and 8 bases lay in between. In germline, CDR1 is LNHNV, CDR2 YYDKDF (reference sequence). CDR3 amino acids: CATSGQWNTEAFF. In DNA form, the CDR3 reads TGTGCCACCAGCGGACAGTGGAACACTGAAGCTTTCTTT.

This clone was seen at least ten times. The chain joins TRBV5-5 to TRBJ1-1; unclear D gene. The ends were cut back, 0 bases at V and 5 bases at J, with 8 bases in the middle. Germline CDR1 SGHKS, CDR2 YYEKEE (reference sequence). The CDR3 length is 13 residues. The CDR3 loop is CASSLDSLTEAFF. In DNA, the CDR3 is TGTGCCAGCAGCTTGGACAGCTTGACTGAAGCTTTCTTT.

The chain is built from TRBV19 and TRBJ2-1; 14 bases are a match to TRBD2. Unmatched junction bases numbered 9, after V lost 5 bases and J lost 6 bases. The length of the CDR3 is 17 residues. The V gene's germline CDR1 is LNHDA and CDR2 SQIVND (reference sequence). In DNA form, the CDR3 reads TGTGCCAGTAGTCCCTACCTCGGGACTAGCGGGGGCAATGAGCAGTTCTTC. Translated, it gives CASSPYLGTSGGNEQFF.

The chain links TRBV25-1 to TRBJ1-2; D not certain. The CDR3 is made up of 12 amino acids. Germline V CDR1 and CDR2: MGHDK, SYGVNS. The V end lost 2 bases, the J end lost 8 bases, and 9 bases lay between the germline ends. CDR3 sequence reads: CASSENTKGYTF. DNA for the CDR3: TGTGCCAGCAGTGAAAATACGAAGGGCTACACCTTC.

As to this clone: This specimen includes other DNA sequences encoding the same CDR3. This chain connects TRBV6-1 to TRBJ1-5, with unresolved D. CDR3 length equals 13 residues. V lost 3 bases to trimming and J lost 4 bases, with 7 bases between them. Germline loops: CDR1 MNHNS, CDR2 SASEGT. The CDR3 DNA sequence: TGTGCCAGCAGTGAGGCCCGGAATCAGCCCCAGCATTTT. Protein product: CASSEARNQPQHF.